This TCR beta chain was recorded in a study of T cell clonality in common variable immunodeficiency. Many counts were recorded for this clone. The read ends 3 residues early relative to the CDR3; the germline J gene fills the gap. Sequenced by immunoSEQ multiplex PCR; TCRdb stores in-frame clones only, minus some. There are about 32,000 clones in the sample, none observed a single time. Germline CDR1 and CDR2: DFQATT and SNEGSKA (reference sequence). The length of the CDR3 is 13 residues. The TCR sequence derives from a person between 18 and 69 years old in good health. The sequenced sample consisted of peripheral blood mononuclear cells. The J gene is TRBJ2-7, the V gene TRBV20-1; 7 bases are a match to TRBD2. CDR3 loop: CRGAGIGGYEQYF. CDR3 bases read: TGCAGGGGAGCGGGAATAGGTGGCTACGAG.